This T cell receptor (beta chain) was recorded in a study of OX40 agonist ivuxolimab in advanced cancers. Study-wide background: Three patients got partial responses; one had hepatocellular carcinoma and two had cutaneous melanoma.

Clones were sequenced by immunoSEQ multiplex PCR, and TCRdb holds only the in-frame ones, with some missing. In the table there are about 65,000 clones, approximately 89% of which are singletons. The CDR3 contains 16 residues. Germline CDR1 ENHRY, CDR2 SYGVKD. V was pared by 0 bases and J by 1 base, with 12 bases between. The source of this sequence is an adult with an advanced solid tumor such as melanoma, head and neck, liver or kidney cancer. The chain is built from TRBV10-3 and TRBJ2-5; the D gene is possibly TRBD2 (6 bases). The material sequenced was CD4+ or CD8+ T cells sorted from blood, taken in a trial of the OX40 agonist ivuxolimab. CDR3 nucleotide sequence: TGTGCCATCAGTGAGTCGGGGCGGGGAGGCCAAGAGACCCAGTACTTC. Translating it yields CAISESGRGGQETQYF.